This is a list of T cell receptor beta chains from one sample in a study of blood T cell repertoires in COVID-19. This table comes from immunoSEQ multiplex PCR, and its TCRdb copy is limited to in-frame clones, with some not included. The data show some 83,000 clones, approximately 81% seen once. The sample taken for sequencing was peripheral blood. The receptor source for this set is a man aged 80 or over with acute or convalescent COVID-19. The CDR3 runs from the conserved cysteine through the conserved F or W. Fields, in order: J gene, D gene, V gene, clone size, CDR3 DNA, CDR3 protein. The D gene is left open where the match is weak. Clone size is shown for a subset of rows, as once, few, many or a class of expanded clone.

J gene: TRBJ1-1; D gene: -; V gene: TRBV9; clone size: -; CDR3 DNA: TGTGCCAGCAGCGCCCTTAATGGGCTCCGGTTCACTGAAGCTTTCTTT; CDR3 protein: CASSALNGLRFTEAFF
J gene: TRBJ2-4; D gene: -; V gene: TRBV3-1/TRBV3-2; clone size: -; CDR3 DNA: TGTGCCAGCAGCCAAGATACGGAAAACATTCAGTACTTC; CDR3 protein: CASSQDTENIQYF
J gene: TRBJ1-2; D gene: -; V gene: TRBV28; clone size: -; CDR3 DNA: TGTGCCAGCAGTTCTCACGGGGTGGGGAACTATGGCTACACCTTC; CDR3 protein: CASSSHGVGNYGYTF
J gene: TRBJ2-7; D gene: -; V gene: TRBV5-5; clone size: few; CDR3 DNA: TGTGCCAGCAGCTTTTTAGTAACGGGACACCTCGTCGAGCAGTACTTC; CDR3 protein: CASSFLVTGHLVEQYF
J gene: TRBJ2-1; D gene: -; V gene: TRBV7-7; clone size: -; CDR3 DNA: TGTGCTAGCAGCTTACTCAGGCCACCCTTCCACAATGAGCAGTTCTTC; CDR3 protein: CASSLLRPPFHNEQFF
J gene: TRBJ2-7; D gene: -; V gene: TRBV5-1; clone size: -; CDR3 DNA: TGCGCCAGCAGCGGGACCGGGACACTGCCTTACGAGCAGTACTTC; CDR3 protein: CASSGTGTLPYEQYF
J gene: TRBJ1-2; D gene: -; V gene: TRBV6-5; clone size: -; CDR3 DNA: TGTGCCAGCAAGATAGGCCAGGGGTTGTACTATGGCTACACCTTC; CDR3 protein: CASKIGQGLYYGYTF
J gene: TRBJ2-1; D gene: TRBD2; V gene: TRBV5-1; clone size: -; CDR3 DNA: TGCGCCAGCAGCTTGGCCGGCCTAGCGGGAGGGAACAATGAGCAGTTCTTC; CDR3 protein: CASSLAGLAGGNNEQFF
J gene: TRBJ1-6; D gene: TRBD1; V gene: TRBV5-6; clone size: -; CDR3 DNA: TGTGCCAGCAGCTTGAGTCCCGGGACAGGGAACCCTTCACCCCTCCACTTT; CDR3 protein: CASSLSPGTGNPSPLHF
J gene: TRBJ1-1; D gene: -; V gene: TRBV4-2; clone size: -; CDR3 DNA: TGTGCCAGCAGCCAAGGGATTGGCGGGAACACTGAAGCTTTCTTT; CDR3 protein: CASSQGIGGNTEAFF
J gene: TRBJ2-1; D gene: -; V gene: TRBV4-1; clone size: -; CDR3 DNA: TGCGCCAGCAGCCAAGACCTTACACCTTACAATGAGCAGTTCTTC; CDR3 protein: CASSQDLTPYNEQFF
J gene: TRBJ1-4; D gene: TRBD1; V gene: TRBV2; clone size: -; CDR3 DNA: TGTGCCAGCAGCGACAGGGGCATTACTAATGAAAAACTGTTTTTT; CDR3 protein: CASSDRGITNEKLFF
J gene: TRBJ2-2; D gene: -; V gene: TRBV5-1; clone size: -; CDR3 DNA: TGCGCCAGCAGCTTGGACAGGACGACCCGACCCGGGGAGCTGTTTTTT; CDR3 protein: CASSLDRTTRPGELFF
J gene: TRBJ2-1; D gene: TRBD1; V gene: TRBV7-2; clone size: -; CDR3 DNA: TGTGCCAGCAGCTTAGACGGGACAGGTTCCTACAATGAGCAGTTCTTC; CDR3 protein: CASSLDGTGSYNEQFF
J gene: TRBJ1-6; D gene: -; V gene: TRBV7-3; clone size: -; CDR3 DNA: TGTGCCAGCAGCTTGCGGAGAAATTCACCCCTCCACTTT; CDR3 protein: CASSLRRNSPLHF
J gene: TRBJ2-3; D gene: -; V gene: TRBV5-8; clone size: -; CDR3 DNA: TGTGCCAGCAGCGGCTTTACAGATACGCAGTATTTT; CDR3 protein: CASSGFTDTQYF
J gene: TRBJ2-7; D gene: TRBD1; V gene: TRBV19; clone size: few; CDR3 DNA: TGTGCCAGTGGGCTAGGGACAGGGATAAACGAGCAGTACTTC; CDR3 protein: CASGLGTGINEQYF
J gene: TRBJ2-3; D gene: TRBD2; V gene: TRBV28; clone size: -; CDR3 DNA: TGTGCCAGCAGTTCGGGACTAGCGGGTCGCACAGATACGCAGTATTTT; CDR3 protein: CASSSGLAGRTDTQYF
J gene: TRBJ2-7; D gene: TRBD1; V gene: TRBV5-1; clone size: -; CDR3 DNA: TGCGCCAGCAGCCAGGGGGCCGGAGCCTACGAGCAGTACTTC; CDR3 protein: CASSQGAGAYEQYF
J gene: TRBJ2-3; D gene: -; V gene: TRBV29-1; clone size: -; CDR3 DNA: TGCAGCGTACCCCGCCGACCGGCGGGCACAGATACGCAGTATTTT; CDR3 protein: CSVPRRPAGTDTQYF
J gene: TRBJ2-5; D gene: -; V gene: TRBV25-1; clone size: -; CDR3 DNA: TGTGCCAGCAGTGATCCCCGACACGCCAGGGAGACCCAGTACTTC; CDR3 protein: CASSDPRHARETQYF
J gene: TRBJ1-4; D gene: -; V gene: TRBV4-3; clone size: -; CDR3 DNA: TGCGCCAGCAGCCCCCAGGTCTCTGGGTTTAATGAAAAACTGTTTTTT; CDR3 protein: CASSPQVSGFNEKLFF
J gene: TRBJ1-5; D gene: -; V gene: TRBV6-5; clone size: -; CDR3 DNA: TGTGCCAGCAGATTTTCCTCCAATCAGCCCCAGCATTTT; CDR3 protein: CASRFSSNQPQHF
J gene: TRBJ1-3; D gene: -; V gene: TRBV7-9; clone size: few; CDR3 DNA: TGTGCCAGCAGCCCCTTGGGGGGCTCTGGAAACACCATATATTTT; CDR3 protein: CASSPLGGSGNTIYF
J gene: TRBJ2-5; D gene: TRBD1; V gene: TRBV30; clone size: -; CDR3 DNA: TGTGCCTGGAGTGACAGGGGACAGACCCAGTACTTC; CDR3 protein: CAWSDRGQTQYF
J gene: TRBJ1-2; D gene: -; V gene: TRBV5-4; clone size: -; CDR3 DNA: TGTGCCAGCAGCTTGGCCCATACAGATGGCTACACCTTC; CDR3 protein: CASSLAHTDGYTF
J gene: TRBJ2-5; D gene: -; V gene: TRBV28; clone size: few; CDR3 DNA: TGTGCCAGTCGTATATTTCCCCAAGAGACCCAGTACTTC; CDR3 protein: CASRIFPQETQYF
J gene: TRBJ1-3; D gene: TRBD1; V gene: TRBV28; clone size: -; CDR3 DNA: TGTGCCAGCAGTTCGTCTGCACAGGGGAGCATATATTTT; CDR3 protein: CASSSSAQGSIYF
J gene: TRBJ1-2; D gene: -; V gene: TRBV4-3; clone size: -; CDR3 DNA: TGCGCCAGCAGCCAAGATTGGACAGCCACTAACTATGGCTACACCTTC; CDR3 protein: CASSQDWTATNYGYTF
J gene: TRBJ1-1; D gene: TRBD1; V gene: TRBV5-1; clone size: -; CDR3 DNA: TGCGCCAGCAGCTGGGGACAGGGAGGATCAGCTTTCTTT; CDR3 protein: CASSWGQGGSAFF
J gene: TRBJ1-2; D gene: TRBD1; V gene: TRBV6-2/TRBV6-3; clone size: -; CDR3 DNA: TGTGCCAGCAGGCCTACCGGGACAGGGACTGGCTACACCTTC; CDR3 protein: CASRPTGTGTGYTF
J gene: TRBJ2-3; D gene: TRBD2; V gene: TRBV27; clone size: -; CDR3 DNA: TGTGCCAGTCGCCCCCGGCGGCTAGCGGTCACAGATACGCAGTATTTT; CDR3 protein: CASRPRRLAVTDTQYF
J gene: TRBJ2-3; D gene: -; V gene: TRBV5-1; clone size: -; CDR3 DNA: TGCGCCAGCAGCTTGGACTCTACAGATACGCAGTATTTT; CDR3 protein: CASSLDSTDTQYF
J gene: TRBJ1-5; D gene: TRBD1; V gene: TRBV28; clone size: -; CDR3 DNA: TGTGCCAGCAGCTTACTCGACAGGGGATTAAAACAGCCCCAGCATTTT; CDR3 protein: CASSLLDRGLKQPQHF
J gene: TRBJ2-3; D gene: TRBD1; V gene: TRBV7-9; clone size: -; CDR3 DNA: TGTGCCAGCAGCTTGGAGGACAGGGGCACAGATACGCAGTATTTT; CDR3 protein: CASSLEDRGTDTQYF
J gene: TRBJ2-7; D gene: TRBD1; V gene: TRBV9; clone size: medium-sized; CDR3 DNA: TGTGCCAGCAGCTCCCAGGGGGCCTACGAGCAGTACTTC; CDR3 protein: CASSSQGAYEQYF
J gene: TRBJ2-5; D gene: -; V gene: TRBV5-1; clone size: -; CDR3 DNA: TGCGCCAGCAGCCTACCTCAAGAGACCCAGTACTTC; CDR3 protein: CASSLPQETQYF
J gene: TRBJ2-5; D gene: TRBD1; V gene: TRBV24-1; clone size: -; CDR3 DNA: TGTGCCACCAGTGATGGACAGGGGAAAGAGACCCAGTACTTC; CDR3 protein: CATSDGQGKETQYF
J gene: TRBJ1-1; D gene: TRBD1; V gene: TRBV28; clone size: -; CDR3 DNA: TGTGCCAGCAGTTTGAGACAGGGCTACACTGAAGCTTTCTTT; CDR3 protein: CASSLRQGYTEAFF
J gene: TRBJ2-5; D gene: -; V gene: TRBV6-5; clone size: -; CDR3 DNA: TGTGCCAGCAGTTCCCCGACAGATTCCCGGGAGACCCAGTACTTC; CDR3 protein: CASSSPTDSRETQYF
J gene: TRBJ1-4; D gene: -; V gene: TRBV12-3/TRBV12-4; clone size: -; CDR3 DNA: TGTGCCAGCAGTTTCGGGGGGAGTGAAAAACTGTTTTTT; CDR3 protein: CASSFGGSEKLFF
J gene: TRBJ1-1; D gene: -; V gene: TRBV5-4; clone size: -; CDR3 DNA: TGTGCCAGCAGTTCGACAGGACTGAACACTGAAGCTTTCTTT; CDR3 protein: CASSSTGLNTEAFF
J gene: TRBJ2-1; D gene: TRBD1; V gene: TRBV29-1; clone size: -; CDR3 DNA: TGCAGCGTCCGACAGGGGTTGAGTGAGCAGTTCTTC; CDR3 protein: CSVRQGLSEQFF
J gene: TRBJ1-3; D gene: -; V gene: TRBV27; clone size: -; CDR3 DNA: TGTGCCAGCAGTTTGGGCAGGGCGGGAAACACCATATATTTT; CDR3 protein: CASSLGRAGNTIYF
J gene: TRBJ2-2; D gene: -; V gene: TRBV28; clone size: -; CDR3 DNA: TGTGCCAGCAGTTTATTGAGGGAGCCCGGGCGCGCCGGGGAGCTGTTTTTT; CDR3 protein: CASSLLREPGRAGELFF
J gene: TRBJ2-3; D gene: TRBD2; V gene: TRBV29-1; clone size: -; CDR3 DNA: TGCAGCGTTGAGGATGCGGGGGGCGGTACGCAGTATTTT; CDR3 protein: CSVEDAGGGTQYF
J gene: TRBJ2-7; D gene: TRBD2; V gene: TRBV18; clone size: -; CDR3 DNA: TGTGCCAGCTCACCAGTTAGCGGGGCCTACGAGCAGTACTTC; CDR3 protein: CASSPVSGAYEQYF
J gene: TRBJ2-3; D gene: -; V gene: TRBV6-5; clone size: -; CDR3 DNA: TGTGCCAGTAAGACAGGTTACGGCACAGATACGCAGTATTTT; CDR3 protein: CASKTGYGTDTQYF
J gene: TRBJ2-2; D gene: TRBD1; V gene: TRBV28; clone size: -; CDR3 DNA: TGTGCCAGCCGACCTGGGACAGCCACCGGGGAGCTGTTTTTT; CDR3 protein: CASRPGTATGELFF
J gene: TRBJ1-3; D gene: -; V gene: TRBV4-1; clone size: -; CDR3 DNA: TGCGCCAGCAGCCAAAGGGGGTCGACCTCTGGAAACACCATATATTTT; CDR3 protein: CASSQRGSTSGNTIYF
J gene: TRBJ1-5; D gene: -; V gene: TRBV29-1; clone size: -; CDR3 DNA: TGCAGCGTTGGACAGTTCAATCAGCCCCAGCATTTT; CDR3 protein: CSVGQFNQPQHF
J gene: TRBJ1-5; D gene: -; V gene: TRBV5-1; clone size: -; CDR3 DNA: TGCGCCAGCAGCTTGGATATACAGAAAGATCAGCCCCAGCATTTT; CDR3 protein: CASSLDIQKDQPQHF
J gene: TRBJ2-5; D gene: TRBD1; V gene: TRBV5-1; clone size: -; CDR3 DNA: TGCGCCAGCAGCCCCCGACCTCAGACAGGGGGGAGAGAGACCCAGTACTTC; CDR3 protein: CASSPRPQTGGRETQYF
J gene: TRBJ2-7; D gene: -; V gene: TRBV2; clone size: -; CDR3 DNA: TGTGCCAGCAGTGAAAACAGGGAGTTCTCCTACGAGCAGTACTTC; CDR3 protein: CASSENREFSYEQYF
J gene: TRBJ2-1; D gene: TRBD2; V gene: TRBV9; clone size: -; CDR3 DNA: TGTGCCAGCAGCGTAGTAGGCGGGAGTTCCTACAATGAGCAGTTCTTC; CDR3 protein: CASSVVGGSSYNEQFF